This T cell receptor (beta chain) was recorded in a study of tumor-infiltrating lymphocytes in primary liver carcinoma (TCRdb year 2017). General notes on the study: Of the five patients (three men and two women, aged 30 to 69 years), four had hepatocellular carcinoma and one had combined HCC and intrahepatic cholangiocarcinoma. Tumors of the five patients were stage T1-T3 N0M0 with maximum diameters of roughly 4 to 10 cm. Roughly 3.5 to 7.5 million productive TCRbeta reads were obtained per sample, and no significant difference in read depth was found between tissue types. The study combined TCRbeta repertoire sequencing, expression microarrays and whole-exome sequencing across five regions of each liver tumor, with adjacent normal tissue and blood. A total of 35 or so specimens from 5 patients went through TCRbeta repertoire sequencing, namely 25 tumor regions, 5 adjacent noncancerous liver tissues and 5 peripheral blood samples. Agilent mRNA microarray profiling was performed on the roughly 27 tumor region samples to relate TCRbeta repertoire diversity to the local molecular phenotype. Repertoires from technical replicates were highly reproducible, with mean shared-clone rates about 0.9 and correlation coefficients above 0.98. Broader findings and caveats from the paper: With just a few patients in the study, the authors point out that the findings should be validated in a larger study. Bulk unsorted samples precluded comparing CD4+ and CD8+ T cell repertoires. Because only the TCR beta chain was sequenced and unpaired alpha chains were not captured, true repertoire diversity is likely underestimated. Compared with blood, tumors had a significantly larger share of the repertoire taken up by the top 250 clones (p = 0.039). Repertoire overlap was found to be higher between tumor regions (mean roughly 35%) than between tumor-adjacent (around 17%) or tumor-blood (around 15%) pairs, consistent with antigen-driven expansion. Just about 8-24% of top clones turned up in all five regions of a tumor, which suggests spatial heterogeneity among tumor-infiltrating T cells.

Without any cell sorting, total RNA and DNA were co-extracted from around 18-30 mg of bulk tissue using the AllPrep DNA/RNA mini kit. Roughly five patients with histopathologically diagnosed primary liver carcinoma underwent surgical resection in China between November 2015 and March 2016. Chronic HBV infection was present in the patients, and the patients were treatment-naive at sampling. Five spatially separated regions were sampled per tumor: superior, inferior, left-lateral and right-lateral poles, plus the tumor centre. Histology showed that every tumor sample contained more than 80% viable tumor cells. Each fresh piece of tumor and adjacent tissue was cut in two, with one half stored in RNAlater at -80 degrees C and the other half sent for histology. A constant-region primer and ProtoScript II reverse transcriptase were used to reverse-transcribe TCRbeta-specific cDNA from about 0.55 ug total RNA. The TCRbeta libraries were prepared through three rounds of nested multiplex PCR following a slightly modified ARM-PCR procedure. A final 25-cycle PCR with Deep VentR polymerase added sample barcodes and Illumina adapters. Before sequencing, amplicons between 200 and 500 bp were purified from gel using a QIAquick gel extraction kit. An Illumina HiSeq 2500 was used to sequence the TCRbeta amplicons with 250-bp paired-end reads. The paper's processing steps were these. Quality trimming of reads was performed with Trimmomatic v0.33, and paired reads were merged with FLASH v1.2.11 so that full CDR3 sequences could be recovered. V, D and J germline segments were assigned to the rearranged TCRbeta sequences using MiGEC v1.2.1b. Clonotype statistics and Shannon-Wiener diversity indices were calculated with VDJtools v1.0.0. Except for diversity analysis, only each sample's 250 most abundant clonotypes were used in subsequent analyses to reduce sampling bias. TCRdb took the public reads, trimmed them with fastp at Q25, ran MiXCR for clone calling and kept in-frame beta chains. Identical CDR3 proteins give one entry, which carries the most common genes and DNA. It is TCRdb's table, rather than the study itself, that gives the V and J calls and clone size. This sample holds some 190,000 distinct CDR3 sequences; 85% were observed only once. The top ten hold over 15% of the sample.

As regards this clonotype: This clone's antigen is unknown. The sample holds no much larger clone one base away, and base qualities are not on file.

The origin of this receptor is a man in his forties with primary liver carcinoma and hepatitis B virus infection. What was sequenced was tumor tissue from primary liver carcinoma.

The CDR3 has the sequence CASSLTPHDGEILYF. The nucleotide sequence is given as TGTGCCAGCAGCTTAACCCCCCATGACGGGGAGATCCTTTACTTC. The receptor chain draws on TRBV11-2 and TRBJ2-5, with TRBD2 as a weak D call on 5 bases. Taken from the germline V gene, the CDR1 and CDR2 loops are SGHAT and FQNNGV. The CDR3, from cysteine to phenylalanine, totals 15 residues. Of all the DNA, just the CDR3 is kept, 45 bases in frame from base 1. The V and J ends are trimmed by 2 bases and 14 bases, leaving 24 bases between them.